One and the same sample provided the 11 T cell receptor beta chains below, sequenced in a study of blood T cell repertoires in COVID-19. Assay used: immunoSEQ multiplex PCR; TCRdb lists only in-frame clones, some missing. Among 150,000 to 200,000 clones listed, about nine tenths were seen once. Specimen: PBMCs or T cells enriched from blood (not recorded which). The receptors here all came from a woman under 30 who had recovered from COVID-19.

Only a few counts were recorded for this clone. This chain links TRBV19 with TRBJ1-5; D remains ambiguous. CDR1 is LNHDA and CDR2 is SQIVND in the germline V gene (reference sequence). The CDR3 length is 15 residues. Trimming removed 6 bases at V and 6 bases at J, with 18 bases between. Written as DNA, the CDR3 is TGTGCCAGTAGCCCCTCGAGTCAGGTCTCTCAGCCCCAGCATTTT. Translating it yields CASSPSSQVSQPQHF. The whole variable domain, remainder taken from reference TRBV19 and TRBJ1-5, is DGGITQSPKYLFRKEGQNVTLSCEQNLNHDAMYWYRQDPGQGLRLIYYSQIVNDFQKGDIAEGYSVSREKKESFPLTVTSAQKNPTAFYLCASSPSSQVSQPQHFGDGTRLSIL.

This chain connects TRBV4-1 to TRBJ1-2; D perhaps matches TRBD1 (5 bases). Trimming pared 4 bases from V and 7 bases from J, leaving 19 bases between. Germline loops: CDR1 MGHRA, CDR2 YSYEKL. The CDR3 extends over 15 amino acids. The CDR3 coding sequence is TGCGCCAGCAGCCCTTCTCAGGGAGGGATGAGTGGCTACACCTTC. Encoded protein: CASSPSQGGMSGYTF.

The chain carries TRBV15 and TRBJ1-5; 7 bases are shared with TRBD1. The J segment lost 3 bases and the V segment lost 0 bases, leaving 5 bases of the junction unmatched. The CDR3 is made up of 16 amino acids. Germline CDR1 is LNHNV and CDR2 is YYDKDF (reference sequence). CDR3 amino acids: CATSRDWDRYNQPQHF. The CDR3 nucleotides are TGTGCCACCAGCAGAGATTGGGACAGATACAATCAGCCCCAGCATTTT.

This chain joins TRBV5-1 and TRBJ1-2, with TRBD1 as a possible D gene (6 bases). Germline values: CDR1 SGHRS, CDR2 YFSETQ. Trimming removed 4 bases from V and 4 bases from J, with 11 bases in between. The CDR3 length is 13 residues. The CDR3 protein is CASSLTGTYGYTF. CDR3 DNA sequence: TGCGCCAGCAGCCTAACAGGGACCTATGGCTACACCTTC.

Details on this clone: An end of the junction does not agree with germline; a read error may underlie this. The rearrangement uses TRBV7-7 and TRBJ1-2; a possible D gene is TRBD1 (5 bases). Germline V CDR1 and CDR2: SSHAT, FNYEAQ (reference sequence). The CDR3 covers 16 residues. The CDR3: CASSPRGERNLYGYTF. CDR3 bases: TGTGCTAGCAGCCCCCGGGGGGAAAGGAACCTCTATGGCTACACCTTC.

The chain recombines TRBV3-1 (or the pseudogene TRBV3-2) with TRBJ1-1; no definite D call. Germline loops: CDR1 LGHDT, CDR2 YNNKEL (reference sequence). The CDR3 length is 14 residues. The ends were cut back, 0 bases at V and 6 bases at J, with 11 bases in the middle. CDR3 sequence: CASSQDREVAEAFF. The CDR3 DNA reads TGTGCCAGCAGCCAAGATAGGGAGGTGGCTGAAGCTTTCTTT.

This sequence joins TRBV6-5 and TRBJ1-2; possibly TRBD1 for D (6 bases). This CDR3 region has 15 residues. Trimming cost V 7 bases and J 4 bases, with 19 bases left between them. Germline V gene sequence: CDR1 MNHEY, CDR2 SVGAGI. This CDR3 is CASTLNFGTSYGYTF. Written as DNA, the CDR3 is TGTGCCAGCACCCTCAATTTCGGGACAAGCTATGGCTACACCTTC.

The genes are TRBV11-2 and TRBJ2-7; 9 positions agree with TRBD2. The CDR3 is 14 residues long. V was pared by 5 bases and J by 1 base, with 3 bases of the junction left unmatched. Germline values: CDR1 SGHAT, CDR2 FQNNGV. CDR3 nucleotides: TGTGCCAGCAGCCGAGCGGGGGGATCCTACGAGCAGTACTTC. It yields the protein CASSRAGGSYEQYF.

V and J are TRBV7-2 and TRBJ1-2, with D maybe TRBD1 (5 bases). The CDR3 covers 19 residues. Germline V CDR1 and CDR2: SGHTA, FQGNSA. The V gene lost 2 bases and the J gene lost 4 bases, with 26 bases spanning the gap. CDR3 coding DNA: TGTGCCAGCAGCTTATTAAAACTGTCCGGGGGGGAGTGGGTCTATGGCTACACCTTC. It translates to CASSLLKLSGGEWVYGYTF.

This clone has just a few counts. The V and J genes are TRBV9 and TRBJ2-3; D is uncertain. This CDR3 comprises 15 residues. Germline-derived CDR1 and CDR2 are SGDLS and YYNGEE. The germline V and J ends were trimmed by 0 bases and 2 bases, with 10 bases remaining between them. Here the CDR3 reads CASSVEELYTDTQYF. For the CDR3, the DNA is TGTGCCAGCAGCGTAGAGGAGCTCTACACAGATACGCAGTATTTT.

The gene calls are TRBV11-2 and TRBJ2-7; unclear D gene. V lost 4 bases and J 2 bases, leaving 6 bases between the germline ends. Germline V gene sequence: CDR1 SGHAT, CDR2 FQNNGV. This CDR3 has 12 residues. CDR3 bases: TGTGCCAGCAGCTCCCTAACCTACGAGCAGTACTTC. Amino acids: CASSSLTYEQYF.